This TCR beta chain was recovered during a study of T cell repertoires in cytomegalovirus infection. Looking at the study overall: An indication of both CMV infection and matching HLA type came from public TCR beta signatures.

Findings of the study overall: The ex vivo response was dominated by HLA-C-restricted CMV-specific TCR beta clonotypes. Cumulative public TCR beta family frequency identified CMV carriers with the relevant HLA.

MiXCR, applied by TCRdb to the reads, yields one record per CDR3 protein. The sample shows about 450,000 distinct CDR3 sequences, approximately 30% of them seen only once. Turning to this clonotype: What it binds is not known. The germline gene is not matched at one end of the junction; a read error may be the cause.

The germline gives CDR1 SSHAT, CDR2 FNYEAQ (reference sequence). This CDR3 is built from 13 residues. The receptor was isolated from a human donor in good health (CMV status not recorded). Some clones in this sample may be carry-over from other donors' samples. This sequence joins TRBV7-7 and TRBJ2-5, with 7 bases aligning to TRBD2. Sequences were obtained from PBMCs. CDR3 residues: CASSFAGEETQYF. The DNA for the CDR3 is TGTGCTAGCAGCTTCGCGGGAGAGGAGACCCAGTACTTC.